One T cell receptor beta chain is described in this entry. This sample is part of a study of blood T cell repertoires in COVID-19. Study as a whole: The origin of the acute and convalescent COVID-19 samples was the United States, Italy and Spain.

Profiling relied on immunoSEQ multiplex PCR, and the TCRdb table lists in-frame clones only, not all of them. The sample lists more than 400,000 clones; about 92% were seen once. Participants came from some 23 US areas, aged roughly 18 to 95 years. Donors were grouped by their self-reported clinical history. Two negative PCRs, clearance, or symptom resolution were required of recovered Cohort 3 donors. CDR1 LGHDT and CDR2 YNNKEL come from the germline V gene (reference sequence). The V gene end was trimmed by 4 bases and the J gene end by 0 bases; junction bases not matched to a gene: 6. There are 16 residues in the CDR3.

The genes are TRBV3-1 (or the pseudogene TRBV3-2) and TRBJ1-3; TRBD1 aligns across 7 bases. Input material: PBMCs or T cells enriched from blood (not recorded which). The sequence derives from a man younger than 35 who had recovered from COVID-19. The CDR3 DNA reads TGTGCCAGCAGCCCACGACAGGGCGTCTCTGGAAACACCATATATTTT. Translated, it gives CASSPRQGVSGNTIYF.